The 13 T cell receptor beta chains given below trace back to one sample, sequenced in a study of T cells after yellow fever vaccination. MiXCR, applied by TCRdb to the 5' RACE reads, yields one record per CDR3 protein. Of some 300,000 distinct CDR3 sequences in the sample, roughly 8.4% were seen once. Sample: PBMCs, taken roughly seven weeks after the first yellow fever vaccination. The receptors shown here come from a man aged 18 to 29 who received the YFV17D yellow fever vaccine.

Ten or more counts support this clonotype. This rearrangement joins TRBV5-6 to TRBJ2-7; D possibly corresponds to TRBD1 (6 bases). The CDR3 has 12 amino acids. V was trimmed by 4 bases and J by 4 bases, leaving 9 bases between them. Germline V gives CDR1 SGHDT, CDR2 YYEEEE. This chain's CDR3 is CASSAGEYEQYV. The DNA for the CDR3 is TGTGCCAGCAGCGCAGGGGAGTACGAGCAGTACGTC.

This clonotype has only a few counts. The chain couples TRBV7-9 to TRBJ2-7, with D unclear. The V gene lost 2 bases and the J gene lost 5 bases, with 4 bases spanning the gap. Germline V CDR1 and CDR2: SEHNR, FQNEAQ (reference sequence). CDR3 length: 11 residues. The CDR3 DNA sequence: TGTGCCAGCAGCTTATGGAACGAGCAGTACGTC. Protein: CASSLWNEQYV.

This clonotype was observed a few times. The chain is built from TRBV7-9 and TRBJ2-7, with TRBD1 as a possible D gene (5 bases). The V and J ends lost 2 bases and 2 bases respectively, with 7 bases between them. This CDR3 contains 13 residues. In germline, CDR1 is SEHNR, CDR2 FQNEAQ (reference sequence). The CDR3: CASSLLTAYEQYF. The CDR3 nucleotides read TGTGCCAGCAGCTTATTGACAGCCTACGAGCAGTACTTC.

There are a few counts of this clonotype. V and J are TRBV29-1 and TRBJ1-1, with TRBD1 identical over 8 bases. Losses at the gene ends were 2 bases for V and 1 base for J; bases not matched to a gene: 9. This CDR3 is built from 16 residues. Germline loops: CDR1 SQVTM, CDR2 ANQGSEA. CDR3 amino acids: CSVERRQGATNTEAFF. DNA of the CDR3: TGCAGCGTTGAAAGACGTCAGGGGGCGACGAACACTGAAGCTTTCTTT.

The V call is TRBV6-5, the J call TRBJ2-3, with unresolved D. The V end lost 0 bases, the J end lost 2 bases, and 6 bases lay between the germline ends. This CDR3 region has 14 residues. Germline CDR1 reads MNHEY; CDR2 reads SVGAGI. The CDR3 here is CASSYSGNTDTQYF. CDR3 DNA sequence: TGTGCCAGCAGTTACTCGGGCAACACAGATACGCAGTATTTT.

The V call is TRBV4-3, the J call TRBJ2-7; maybe TRBD2 (5 bases). V lost 0 bases and J lost 6, with 18 bases in between. The germline gives CDR1 LGHNA, CDR2 YSLEER. The CDR3 runs to 16 residues. As DNA, the CDR3 is TGCGCCAGCAGCCAAGATGTTCGGGGATCTCTCCCCGAGCAGTACTTC. The encoded protein is CASSQDVRGSLPEQYF.

This clonotype was counted only a few times. The chain recombines TRBV12-3 or TRBV12-4 with TRBJ1-1; D is perhaps TRBD1 (5 bases). The V end lost 8 bases, the J end lost 1 base, and 11 bases lay between the germline ends. The CDR3 spans 13 residues. DNA of the CDR3: TGTGCCAGCGGCAAGGGGTGGAACACTGAAGCTTTCTTT. Its protein is CASGKGWNTEAFF.

This clonotype was found a few times. The V gene is TRBV7-9, the J gene TRBJ2-7; 9 bases agree with TRBD1. The V gene's germline CDR1 is SEHNR and CDR2 FQNEAQ (reference sequence). CDR3 size: 17 residues. V lost 5 bases to trimming and J lost 2 bases; unmatched junction nucleotides: 13. The CDR3 DNA is TGTGCCAGCAGCCCCCGGTGGGGACAGGGATTAACCTACGAGCAGTACTTC. It yields the protein CASSPRWGQGLTYEQYF.

The table lists this clonotype with many counts. The chain recombines TRBV14 with TRBJ2-5, with 7 bases identical to TRBD2. This CDR3 is 19 amino acids long. Per the germline V gene, CDR1 is SGHDN and CDR2 is FVKESK. With V trimmed by 2 bases and J by 0 bases, 15 bases remained unmatched. In DNA, the CDR3 is TGTGCCAGCAGCCAACTAAAAAGGACTAGTCCAACTAACCAAGAGACCCAGTACTTC. It is translated as CASSQLKRTSPTNQETQYF.

This clonotype has a handful of counts. This chain links TRBV3-1 with TRBJ2-1, with 8 bases that match TRBD2. Germline V gene sequence: CDR1 LGHDT, CDR2 YNNKEL (reference sequence). Trimming at V came to 2 bases and at J to 8 bases, leaving 2 bases not matched to a gene. CDR3 length equals 13 residues. The CDR3: CASSQSGGDEQFF. The CDR3 region has the DNA TGTGCCAGCAGCCAAAGCGGGGGCGATGAGCAGTTCTTC.

This clonotype has only a few counts. The chain is built from TRBV25-1 and TRBJ2-3, with 11 positions matching TRBD2. Trimming at V came to 2 bases and at J to 5 bases, leaving 0 bases not matched to a gene. The germline gives CDR1 MGHDK, CDR2 SYGVNS. CDR3 size: 14 residues. CDR3 DNA: TGTGCCAGCAGTGAAACTAGCGGGGGAGATACGCAGTATTTT. It codes for CASSETSGGDTQYF. Complete variable domain (other parts from reference TRBV25-1 and TRBJ2-3): EADIYQTPRYLVIGTGKKITLECSQTMGHDKMYWYQQDPGMELHLIHYSYGVNSTEKGDLSSESTVSRIRTEHFPLTLESARPSHTSQYLCASSETSGGDTQYFGPGTRLTVL.

This clonotype occurred many times. The rearrangement joins TRBV7-2 to TRBJ1-5; D not resolved. Trimming pared 4 bases from V and 5 bases from J, leaving 9 bases between. The germline gives CDR1 SGHTA, CDR2 FQGNSA. The CDR3 contains 13 residues. CDR3 region: CASSSLGHQPQHF. Here the CDR3 DNA reads TGTGCCAGCAGCTCGCTAGGGCATCAGCCCCAGCATTTT.

The rearrangement uses TRBV14 and TRBJ2-7; 7 bases align to TRBD1. V lost 4 bases and J lost 2; bases outside the gene matches: 5. This CDR3 has 14 residues. Per germline, CDR1 SGHDN and CDR2 FVKESK. Here the CDR3 reads CASSRWDSPYEQYV. CDR3 bases: TGTGCCAGCAGCCGGTGGGACAGCCCCTACGAGCAGTACGTC.